One sample yielded the 17 T cell receptor beta chains listed below, sequenced in a study of blood T cells in healthy people across ages. The second PCR ran about 6 to 11 cycles with a sample-barcoded 5' primer and J-beta primers. TCRdb independently ran MiXCR on the 5' RACE reads; one entry per CDR3 protein. The table shows around 650,000 distinct CDR3 sequences, with about 30% occurring only once. The sample was blood. Source of these receptors: a woman older than 75 in good health.

To note about this clonotype: A much more abundant neighbour one base away suggests this may be a read error. This chain links TRBV7-3 with TRBJ2-1; 7 bases are a match to TRBD2. Per germline, CDR1 SGHTA and CDR2 FQGTGA. This CDR3 is built from 15 residues. V dropped 1 base and J dropped 13; count of bases not matched to a gene: 13. The CDR3 coding sequence is TGTGCCAGCAGCTTAATCGGGGGAGGGTACGAGACCCAGTTCTTC. It codes for CASSLIGGGYETQFF.

The table lists this clonotype with many counts. The V and J genes are TRBV7-2 and TRBJ2-7; D uncertain. The CDR3 is 12 residues long. Germline V gene data show CDR1 as SGHTA and CDR2 as FQGNSA. V gave up 3 bases and J gave up 2 bases, with 5 bases separating them. The DNA of the CDR3 is TGTGCCAGCAGCTTCCTCACCTACGAGCAGTACTTC. It translates to CASSFLTYEQYF.

This clonotype has more than one count but fewer than ten. Since a much larger clone is just one base distant, this may be a read error. The chain uses TRBV7-2 and TRBJ2-7, with a tentative D call TRBD2 (7 bases). The CDR3 has 17 amino acids. Germline lookup yields CDR1 SGHTA and CDR2 FQGNSA. Trimming removed 1 base at V and 7 bases at J, with 23 bases between. The CDR3 coding sequence is TGTGCCAGCAGCTTAGTTGGGGGGGCGCACTCCTACAATGAGCAGTACTTC. Translation gives CASSLVGGAHSYNEQYF. Filled out from reference TRBV7-2 and TRBJ2-7, the complete variable domain reads GAGVSQSPSNKVTEKGKDVELRCDPISGHTALYWYRQSLGQGLEFLIYFQGNSAPDKSGLPSDRFSAERTGGSVSTLTIQRTQQEDSAVYLCASSLVGGAHSYNEQYFGPGTRLTVT.

This clonotype was seen repeatedly, ten times or more. The rearrangement uses TRBV25-1 and TRBJ1-4; D not resolved. The V gene's germline CDR1 is MGHDK and CDR2 SYGVNS. The CDR3 loop spans 14 amino acids. V was cut by 6 bases and J by 4 bases, with 12 bases left in between. The DNA for the CDR3 is TGTGCCAGCAGCGAAACGGGTTTTAATGAAAAACTGTTTTTT. Its protein product is CASSETGFNEKLFF.

Points on this clonotype: A read error may explain this, as a much larger clone is one base away. This sequence joins TRBV7-9 and TRBJ1-5; maybe TRBD1 (6 bases). V lost 0 bases and J 11 bases, leaving 17 bases between the germline ends. This CDR3 has 15 residues. Germline CDR1 reads SEHNR; CDR2 reads FQNEAQ (reference sequence). The CDR3 DNA reads TGTGCCAGCAGCTTAGCGACAGGTGCCGAACAGTCCCAGCATTTT. Residues: CASSLATGAEQSQHF.

This clonotype has just a few counts. The CDR3 spells CASSPDGLAGASGELFF. CDR3 DNA: TGTGCCAGCAGCCCCGACGGACTAGCGGGGGCTTCCGGGGAGCTGTTTTTT. V and J are TRBV7-3 and TRBJ2-2; 13 nucleotides line up with TRBD2. Germline trimming cut 5 bases from V and 6 bases from J; bases unmatched to any gene: 9. CDR1 is SGHTA, CDR2 FQGTGA, per germline. The CDR3 totals 17 residues.

The chain links TRBV7-2 to TRBJ1-5; no firm D call. V lost 8 bases and J lost 1, with 12 bases in between. CDR3 length: 14 amino acids. Germline values: CDR1 SGHTA, CDR2 FQGNSA. Here the CDR3 reads CASAPRGSNQPQHF. DNA for the CDR3: TGTGCCAGCGCCCCCCGTGGCAGCAATCAGCCCCAGCATTTT. Full variable domain (missing parts from reference TRBV7-2 and TRBJ1-5): GAGVSQSPSNKVTEKGKDVELRCDPISGHTALYWYRQSLGQGLEFLIYFQGNSAPDKSGLPSDRFSAERTGGSVSTLTIQRTQQEDSAVYLCASAPRGSNQPQHFGDGTRLSIL.

The chain is built from TRBV5-1 and TRBJ2-2; tentative D call: TRBD2 (5 bases). This CDR3 has 15 amino acids. V dropped 2 bases and J dropped 0 bases, with 8 bases sitting between them. Germline V lookup: CDR1 SGHRS, CDR2 YFSETQ. The CDR3 is CASSLAATNTGELFF. The CDR3 DNA is TGCGCCAGCAGCTTAGCGGCGACGAACACCGGGGAGCTGTTTTTT.

The chain combines TRBV5-1 with TRBJ2-7; D perhaps matches TRBD1 (6 bases). Germline V gene sequence: CDR1 SGHRS, CDR2 YFSETQ. Trimming took 3 bases from V and 0 from J, leaving 16 bases between them. This CDR3 region has 16 residues. The chain's CDR3 is CASSSEKGGSSYEQYF. The DNA for the CDR3 is TGCGCCAGCAGCTCCGAAAAAGGGGGTTCCTCCTACGAGCAGTACTTC. The full variable domain, completed using reference TRBV5-1 and TRBJ2-7, is KAGVTQTPRYLIKTRGQQVTLSCSPISGHRSVSWYQQTPGQGLQFLFEYFSETQRNKGNFPGRFSGRQFSNSRSEMNVSTLELGDSALYLCASSSEKGGSSYEQYFGPGTRLTVT.

Many counts were recorded for this clonotype. The chain joins TRBV16 to TRBJ2-1; 8 nucleotides match TRBD1. The length of the CDR3 is 14 residues. Per germline, CDR1 KGHSY and CDR2 FQNENV. After removal of 4 bases from V and 9 bases from J, the junction contained 8 bases not matched to a gene. The CDR3 loop reads CASSPRETGGEQFF. The CDR3 nucleotides read TGTGCCAGCAGCCCCCGAGAAACAGGGGGTGAGCAGTTCTTC.

This clonotype was counted ten times or more. V is TRBV29-1 and J is TRBJ1-2; D gene ambiguous. The CDR3 spans 9 residues. Looked up from germline, CDR1 is SQVTM and CDR2 is ANQGSEA. V lost 7 bases to trimming and J lost 5 bases, with 5 bases between them. The CDR3 coding sequence is TGCAGCGGGGAATATGGCTACACCTTC. This sequence encodes CSGEYGYTF.

This clonotype was counted many times. V usage is TRBV7-3 and J usage is TRBJ2-5; D is tentatively TRBD1 or TRBD2 (5 bases each). V was cut by 0 bases and J by 5 bases, with 16 bases left in between. The CDR3 length is 16 residues. From germline, CDR1 is SGHTA and CDR2 FQGTGA. The CDR3 loop is CASSLTGGTDGETQYF. The CDR3 DNA reads as TGTGCCAGCAGCTTAACAGGTGGGACCGACGGGGAGACCCAGTACTTC.

With regard to this clonotype: A much larger clone lies a single base off, so this may be a read error. This chain joins TRBV3-1 and TRBJ2-1; maybe TRBD2 (7 bases). V was cut by 0 bases and J by 15 bases, with 18 bases left in between. CDR3 length equals 14 residues. Germline V gene sequence: CDR1 LGHDT, CDR2 YNNKEL (reference sequence). CDR3 in amino acids: CASSQEGWRGRRFF. CDR3 in DNA: TGTGCCAGCAGCCAAGAGGGATGGCGGGGGCGGCGGTTCTTC.

This clonotype was seen many times. V usage is TRBV30 and J usage is TRBJ2-1; TRBD2 might be the D (6 bases). Trimming took off 1 base at V and 9 bases at J, with 10 bases between the two ends. Germline-derived CDR1 and CDR2 are GTSNPN and SVGIG (reference sequence). CDR3 length: 12 amino acids. CDR3 protein: CAWSDRDFEQFF. Written as DNA, the CDR3 is TGTGCCTGGAGTGACCGGGACTTTGAGCAGTTCTTC.

This clonotype was observed many times. As DNA, the CDR3 is TGTGCCAGCAGTTTATGGGGGTCGGAGGGGTCTTTCGAGCAGTACTTC. Its protein is CASSLWGSEGSFEQYF. The chain uses TRBV28 and TRBJ2-7, with D possibly being TRBD2 (6 bases). Germline V CDR1 and CDR2: MDHEN, SYDVKM. V was pared by 0 bases and J by 6 bases, with 18 bases between. The CDR3 is made up of 16 amino acids.

Ten or more counts support this clonotype. This rearrangement joins TRBV7-2 to TRBJ1-2; no definite D call. V was cut by 4 bases and J by 8 bases, with 17 bases left in between. The CDR3 is 14 residues long. Germline CDR1 SGHTA, CDR2 FQGNSA. CDR3 nucleotides: TGTGCCAGCAGCTCGAAGGACTCGGCATCAGGCTACACCTTC. Translating it yields CASSSKDSASGYTF.

At least ten counts were recorded for this clonotype. This chain joins TRBV30 and TRBJ1-2; 7 positions match TRBD1. The trim removed 4 bases at V and 2 bases at J, leaving 4 bases unmatched. This CDR3 has 13 residues. Germline V lookup: CDR1 GTSNPN, CDR2 SVGIG (reference sequence). The CDR3 region is CAWNLDRNYGYTF. DNA for the CDR3: TGTGCCTGGAACCTGGACAGGAACTATGGCTACACCTTC.